The 10 T cell receptor beta chains below all came from one sample that was sequenced in a study of shared clonotypes between healthy human individuals. The repertoire was sequenced with immunoSEQ multiplex PCR; TCRdb's copy has only in-frame clones and lacks some. The table has about 2,500,000 clones, just over 90% seen once. Source material: naive CD4+ T cells sorted from blood. Subset noted: CD45RA+ positively selected. These receptor sequences come from a man aged 18 to 35 in good health.

CDR3 sequence reads: CATSRDQGGGVHF. CDR3 DNA sequence: TGTGCCACCAGCAGAGATCAGGGAGGGGGCGTCCACTTT. The chain uses TRBV15 and TRBJ1-6, with 7 bases lining up with TRBD1. With V trimmed by 0 bases and J by 17 bases, 7 bases remained unmatched. In germline, CDR1 is LNHNV, CDR2 YYDKDF (reference sequence). This CDR3 contains 13 residues.

V is TRBV14 and J is TRBJ2-3; 11 bases line up with TRBD2. The CDR3 runs 16 residues. The germline CDR1 and CDR2 sequences are SGHDN and FVKESK. V gave up 5 bases and J gave up 3 bases; unmatched junction bases: 7. CDR3 DNA sequence: TGTGCCAGCAGCATTATAGCGGGGGGGCCAACAGATACGCAGTATTTT. Its translation is CASSIIAGGPTDTQYF.

The chain links TRBV7-2 to TRBJ2-7, with 14 bases fitting TRBD2. Germline V CDR1 and CDR2: SGHTA, FQGNSA. The CDR3 sequence is 17 residues long. Trimming cost V 6 bases and J 6 bases; bases outside gene matches: 13. CDR3 sequence: CASRPGLAGGGGSEQYF. CDR3 DNA sequence: TGTGCCAGCAGACCCGGACTAGCGGGAGGAGGGGGTTCCGAGCAGTACTTC. The whole variable domain, filled in from reference TRBV7-2 and TRBJ2-7, reads GAGVSQSPSNKVTEKGKDVELRCDPISGHTALYWYRQSLGQGLEFLIYFQGNSAPDKSGLPSDRFSAERTGGSVSTLTIQRTQQEDSAVYLCASRPGLAGGGGSEQYFGPGTRLTVT.

CDR3 in amino acids: CASSFSGTGHEKLFF. The CDR3 DNA sequence: TGTGCCAGCAGCTTCTCCGGGACAGGGCATGAAAAACTGTTTTTT. The chain has TRBV9 and TRBJ1-4; 9 bases align to TRBD1. Germline V CDR1 and CDR2: SGDLS, YYNGEE. V was clipped by 4 bases and J by 6 bases; unmatched bases: 7. There are 15 residues in the CDR3.

V usage is TRBV27 and J usage is TRBJ1-3; 7 bases map to TRBD1. Germline CDR1 MNHEY, CDR2 SMNVEV (reference sequence). The V segment lost 5 bases and the J segment 0 bases; nucleotides outside the gene matches: 4. CDR3 size: 15 residues. The CDR3: CASSPGGRSGNTIYF. The CDR3 DNA is TGTGCCAGCAGTCCAGGGGGACGCTCTGGAAACACCATATATTTT.

The chain employs TRBV6-1 and TRBJ1-1; TRBD1 agrees at 7 bases. The trim removed 5 bases at V and 6 bases at J, leaving 9 bases unmatched. Germline values: CDR1 MNHNS, CDR2 SASEGT. This CDR3 region has 14 residues. In nucleotides, the CDR3 is TGTGCCAGCAGTTTAACGACAGGGCCATCTGAAGCTTTCTTT. Residues: CASSLTTGPSEAFF.

This rearrangement joins TRBV5-6 to TRBJ1-4; 11 bases align to TRBD1. CDR1 and CDR2 from the germline V gene are SGHDT and YYEEEE. This CDR3 has 15 residues. V shed 4 bases, J shed 8 bases, and the junction held 7 bases outside the gene matches. CDR3 sequence: CASSLTGTGGEKLFF. In DNA form, the CDR3 reads TGTGCCAGCAGCCTGACCGGGACAGGGGGGGAAAAACTGTTTTTT. Drawing the rest from reference TRBV5-6 and TRBJ1-4, the complete variable domain is DAGVTQSPTHLIKTRGQQVTLRCSPKSGHDTVSWYQQALGQGPQFIFQYYEEEERQRGNFPDRFSGHQFPNYSSELNVNALLLGDSALYLCASSLTGTGGEKLFFGSGTQLSVL.

The rearrangement uses TRBV5-4 and TRBJ1-6; D not resolved. The V and J ends lost 9 bases and 10 bases respectively, with 17 bases between them. The CDR3 extends over 13 amino acids. Germline V CDR1 and CDR2: SGHNT, YYREEE (reference sequence). The CDR3 here is CAIEDGGESPLHF. The CDR3 region has the DNA TGTGCCATTGAGGACGGCGGGGAGTCACCCCTCCACTTT.

The sample holds a few counts of this clone. In the same sample, other DNA sequences code for this CDR3. The gene calls are TRBV30 and TRBJ2-3; D unclear. This CDR3 has 11 residues. V shed 2 bases and J shed 3 bases, with 3 bases lying between them. The germline V gene has CDR1 GTSNPN and CDR2 SVGIG (reference sequence). For the CDR3, the DNA is TGTGCCTGGAGTAGGACAGATACGCAGTATTTT. Translated, it gives CAWSRTDTQYF.

The V and J genes are TRBV10-3 and TRBJ1-2; 7 bases are shared with TRBD1. This CDR3 is built from 14 residues. Germline CDR1 is ENHRY and CDR2 is SYGVKD. V was pared by 4 bases and J by 4 bases, with 6 bases of the junction left unmatched. This CDR3 reads CAISAPTGTYGYTF. In nucleotides, the CDR3 is TGTGCCATCAGTGCCCCGACAGGGACCTATGGCTACACCTTC.